One sample yielded the 19 T cell receptor beta chains listed below, sequenced in a study of OX40 agonist ivuxolimab in advanced cancers. Assay: immunoSEQ multiplex PCR; the TCRdb copy retains only in-frame clones and omits some. There are 12,000 to 15,000 clones in the sample; more than 80% occur only once, and 20% to 30% lies in the top ten. The sequencing here drew on CD4+ or CD8+ T cells sorted from blood, taken in a trial of the OX40 agonist ivuxolimab. Receptor source: an adult with an advanced solid tumor such as melanoma, head and neck, liver or kidney cancer.

This rearrangement joins TRBV2 to TRBJ1-1; no reliable D call. This CDR3 spans 13 amino acids. V lost 7 bases and J lost 1, with 10 bases in between. Per germline, CDR1 SNHLY and CDR2 FYNNEI. The CDR3 region is CASKEGENTEAFF. The DNA for the CDR3 is TGTGCCAGCAAGGAGGGAGAGAACACTGAAGCTTTCTTT.

The chain couples TRBV28 to TRBJ2-7, with D perhaps assigned TRBD1 or TRBD2 (5 bases each). In germline, CDR1 is MDHEN, CDR2 SYDVKM. CDR3 length: 14 amino acids. The V and J ends lost 6 bases and 0 bases respectively, with 12 bases between them. In DNA form, the CDR3 reads TGTGCCAGCAGCGGGGCGGGTAGCTCCTACGAGCAGTACTTC. Translation: CASSGAGSSYEQYF. Full variable domain (missing parts from reference TRBV28 and TRBJ2-7): DVKVTQSSRYLVKRTGEKVFLECVQDMDHENMFWYRQDPGLGLRLIYFSYDVKMKEKGDIPEGYSVSREKKERFSLILESASTNQTSMYLCASSGAGSSYEQYFGPGTRLTVT.

The rearrangement links TRBV13 to TRBJ2-1; D possibly corresponds to TRBD2 (5 bases). This CDR3 has 12 residues. Germline-derived CDR1 and CDR2 are PRHDT and FYEKMQ (reference sequence). V was trimmed by 10 bases and J by 8 bases, leaving 15 bases between them. CDR3 coding DNA: TGTGCCATCCGGCGGGCGAGAGATGAGCAGTTCTTC. Translation: CAIRRARDEQFF.

The chain uses TRBV9 and TRBJ2-7, with TRBD1 identical over 8 bases. Germline V lookup: CDR1 SGDLS, CDR2 YYNGEE. The CDR3 contains 15 residues. The V gene end was trimmed by 2 bases and the J gene end by 2 bases; junction bases not matched to a gene: 6. CDR3 sequence: CASSVAGQATYEQYF. The CDR3 DNA reads TGTGCCAGCAGCGTGGCGGGACAGGCTACCTACGAGCAGTACTTC.

This clone was detected a few times. The chain links TRBV7-6 to TRBJ2-7; 9 nucleotides agree with TRBD1. Trimming cost V 5 bases and J 0 bases; bases outside gene matches: 5. CDR3 length: 15 amino acids. Germline-derived CDR1 and CDR2 are SGHVS and FNYEAQ. The chain's CDR3 is CASSPGTGSSYEQYF. Here the CDR3 DNA reads TGTGCCAGCAGCCCCGGGACAGGGAGCTCCTACGAGCAGTACTTC.

The J gene is TRBJ2-2, the V gene TRBV5-4; D is uncertain. Germline CDR1 reads SGHNT; CDR2 reads YYREEE (reference sequence). This CDR3 has 17 residues. Trimming cost V 4 bases and J 0 bases, with 16 bases left between them. The CDR3 loop is CASSPSSYSSNTGELFF. For the CDR3, the DNA is TGTGCCAGCAGCCCCTCCTCCTACAGCTCGAACACCGGGGAGCTGTTTTTT.

This clone occurred once. This chain connects TRBV4-1 to TRBJ1-1, with 9 bases aligning to TRBD1. CDR3 length: 16 amino acids. Germline values: CDR1 MGHRA, CDR2 YSYEKL. V was clipped by 0 bases and J by 5 bases; unmatched bases: 7. Here the CDR3 DNA reads TGCGCCAGCAGCCAAGATGGTACAGGGGGCGAAACTGAAGCTTTCTTT. This translates into CASSQDGTGGETEAFF.

CDR3 region: CASSLGLEQYF. The CDR3 DNA follows: TGCGCCAGCAGCTTGGGGCTAGAGCAGTACTTC. This chain uses TRBV5-1 with TRBJ2-7, with no clear D. The CDR3 covers 11 residues. Germline V gene sequence: CDR1 SGHRS, CDR2 YFSETQ. Trimming cost V 0 bases and J 7 bases, with 5 bases left between them.

The V and J genes are TRBV13 and TRBJ1-4, with D perhaps TRBD1 (5 bases). V was trimmed by 4 bases and J by 6 bases, leaving 12 bases between them. The length of the CDR3 is 14 residues. CDR1 and CDR2 from the germline V gene are PRHDT and FYEKMQ (reference sequence). In DNA, the CDR3 is TGTGCCAGCAGCTACGGGACGAACCATGAAAAACTGTTTTTT. This sequence encodes CASSYGTNHEKLFF. Using reference TRBV13 and TRBJ1-4 for the parts outside the CDR3, the full variable domain is AAGVIQSPRHLIKEKRETATLKCYPIPRHDTVYWYQQGPGQDPQFLISFYEKMQSDKGSIPDRFSAQQFSDYHSELNMSSLELGDSALYFCASSYGTNHEKLFFGSGTQLSVL.

Concerning this clone: A far larger clone differs by one base, so this is likely a read error. This chain links TRBV7-9 with TRBJ1-5; possibly TRBD1 for D (5 bases). Germline CDR1 is SEHNR and CDR2 is FQNEAQ (reference sequence). The CDR3 covers 13 residues. With 1 base removed from V and 7 bases from J, the gap between germline ends came to 8 bases. CDR3 loop: CASSLEGKQPQHF. The CDR3 bases are TGTGCCAGCAGCTTAGAGGGGAAACAGCCCCAGCATTTT.

V is TRBV10-3 and J is TRBJ2-5, with a possible D match to TRBD2 (5 bases). From germline, CDR1 is ENHRY and CDR2 SYGVKD. Trimming removed 2 bases at V and 5 bases at J, with 9 bases between. CDR3 length equals 13 residues. CDR3 DNA sequence: TGTGCCATCAGTGAGGGAGGCTGGGAGACCCAGTACTTC. It is translated as CAISEGGWETQYF.

The CDR3 is CATSRGGSNQPQHF. Written as DNA, the CDR3 is TGTGCCACCAGCAGAGGAGGGTCCAATCAGCCCCAGCATTTT. The chain combines TRBV15 with TRBJ1-5; D is unclear. Germline CDR1 LNHNV, CDR2 YYDKDF (reference sequence). This CDR3 has 14 amino acids. V lost 1 base and J 3 bases, leaving 7 bases between the germline ends.

This clone was observed a single time. The chain recombines TRBV27 with TRBJ2-1; D gene unclear. The V end lost 4 bases, the J end lost 6 bases, and 7 bases lay between the germline ends. This CDR3 comprises 12 residues. The V gene's germline CDR1 is MNHEY and CDR2 SMNVEV (reference sequence). In DNA form, the CDR3 reads TGTGCCAGCAGTTCGGGCTCCAATGAGCAGTTCTTC. Its translation: CASSSGSNEQFF.

The rearrangement joins TRBV5-6 to TRBJ2-7, with D perhaps TRBD1 (5 bases). The germline V and J ends were trimmed by 0 bases and 2 bases, with 9 bases remaining between them. CDR3 length: 14 amino acids. Germline V gives CDR1 SGHDT, CDR2 YYEEEE. The CDR3 nucleotides read TGTGCCAGCAGCTTGGGACAGTCCACCTACGAGCAGTACTTC. Translating gives CASSLGQSTYEQYF.

This clone occurred once. The chain carries TRBV6-4 and TRBJ2-3, with D possibly matching TRBD2 (6 bases). CDR1 and CDR2 (germline): MRHNA, SNTAGT. V lost 2 bases and J lost 1, with 10 bases in between. The CDR3 spans 15 residues. CDR3 in DNA: TGTGCCAGCAGTGACCCCGGGAGTGGCACAGATACGCAGTATTTT. This translates into CASSDPGSGTDTQYF.

V is TRBV27 and J is TRBJ1-1, with 9 bases identical to TRBD1. Germline V gives CDR1 MNHEY, CDR2 SMNVEV (reference sequence). The trim removed 1 base at V and 0 bases at J, leaving 3 bases unmatched. This CDR3 comprises 16 residues. CDR3 sequence (DNA): TGTGCCAGCAGTTTATTCGGGACAGGGATGAACACTGAAGCTTTCTTT. It codes for CASSLFGTGMNTEAFF.

The J gene is TRBJ2-1, the V gene TRBV7-9; 7 nucleotides agree with TRBD2. Losses at the gene ends were 2 bases for V and 4 bases for J; bases not matched to a gene: 11. This CDR3 comprises 17 residues. The germline CDR1 and CDR2 sequences are SEHNR and FQNEAQ (reference sequence). Here the CDR3 DNA reads TGTGCCAGCAGCTTAACCCCGGGGCTAGCGGAATACAATGAGCAGTTCTTC. This gives the protein CASSLTPGLAEYNEQFF. Full variable domain (outside the CDR3, taken from reference TRBV7-9 and TRBJ2-1): DTGVSQNPRHKITKRGQNVTFRCDPISEHNRLYWYRQTLGQGPEFLTYFQNEAQLEKSRLLSDRFSAERPKGSFSTLEIQRTEQGDSAMYLCASSLTPGLAEYNEQFFGPGTRLTVL.

The CDR3 sequence: CASSVGSGSTDTQYF. The CDR3 nucleotides read TGTGCCAGCAGCGTAGGAAGCGGAAGCACAGATACGCAGTATTTT. V gene TRBV9 combines with J gene TRBJ2-3; D is perhaps TRBD2 (5 bases). The length of the CDR3 is 15 residues. V was pared by 0 bases and J by 0 bases, with 8 bases between. Germline CDR1 is SGDLS and CDR2 is YYNGEE.

The chain has TRBV7-9 and TRBJ2-7; D perhaps matches TRBD2 (6 bases). Germline V gene data show CDR1 as SEHNR and CDR2 as FQNEAQ (reference sequence). V was cut by 5 bases and J by 4 bases, with 15 bases left in between. The CDR3 length is 14 residues. The CDR3 is CASSRGISVYEQYF. For the CDR3, the DNA is TGTGCCAGCAGCCGGGGGATTTCAGTATACGAGCAGTACTTC.